The clone carrying this TCR beta chain turned up a few times. Its antigen is unknown. This sample was included in a study of response to subunit inactivated influenza vaccine. The study, taken as a whole, reports: Each seasonal influenza vaccination recruits few new T cells, the authors suggested.

TCRdb reprocessed the RT-PCR reads with MiXCR, giving one entry per CDR3 protein. The sample has 150,000 or so distinct CDR3 sequences; around 10% are singletons. This CDR3 is built from 16 residues. From germline, CDR1 is SGHTA and CDR2 FQGNSA. Trimming removed 1 base from V and 4 bases from J; junction bases left unmatched: 2. This rearrangement joins TRBV7-2 to TRBJ2-1; 12 bases match TRBD2. Material: CD8+ T cells sorted from PBMCs, obtained about 23 months after vaccination. The sequence came from a man aged 50-75 years who received an inactivated influenza vaccine. DNA for the CDR3: TGTGCCAGCAGCTTAGGGGGACTAGCGGGTTACAATGAGCAGTTCTTC. Protein sequence: CASSLGGLAGYNEQFF.